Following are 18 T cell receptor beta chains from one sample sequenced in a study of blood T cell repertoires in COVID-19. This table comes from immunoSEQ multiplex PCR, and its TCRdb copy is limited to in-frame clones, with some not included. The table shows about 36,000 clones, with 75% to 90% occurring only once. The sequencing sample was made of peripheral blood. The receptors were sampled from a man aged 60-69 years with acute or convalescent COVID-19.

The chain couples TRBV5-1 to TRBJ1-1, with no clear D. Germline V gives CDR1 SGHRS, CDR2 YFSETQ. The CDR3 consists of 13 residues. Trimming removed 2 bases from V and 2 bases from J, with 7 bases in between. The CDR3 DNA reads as TGCGCCAGCAGCTTAACACCAAACACTGAAGCTTTCTTT. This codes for CASSLTPNTEAFF.

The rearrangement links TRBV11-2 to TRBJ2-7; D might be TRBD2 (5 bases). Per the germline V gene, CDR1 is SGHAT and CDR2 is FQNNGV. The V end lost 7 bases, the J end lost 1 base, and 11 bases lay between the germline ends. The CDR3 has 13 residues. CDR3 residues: CASNRGPSYEQYF. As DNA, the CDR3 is TGTGCCAGCAACAGAGGGCCTTCCTACGAGCAGTACTTC.

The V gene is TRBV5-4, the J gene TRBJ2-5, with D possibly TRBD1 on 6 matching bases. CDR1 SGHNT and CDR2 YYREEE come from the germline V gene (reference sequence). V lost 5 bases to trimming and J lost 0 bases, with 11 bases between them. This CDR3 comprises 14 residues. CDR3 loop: CASRSQGNQETQYF. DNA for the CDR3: TGTGCCAGCAGATCGCAGGGGAACCAAGAGACCCAGTACTTC.

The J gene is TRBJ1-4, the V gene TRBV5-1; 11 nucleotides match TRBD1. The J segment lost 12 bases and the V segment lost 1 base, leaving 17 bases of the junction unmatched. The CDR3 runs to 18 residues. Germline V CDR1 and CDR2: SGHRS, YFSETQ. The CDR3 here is CASSLWDRGTTDLGELFF. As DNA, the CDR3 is TGCGCCAGCAGCTTGTGGGACAGGGGGACCACGGACCTAGGGGAACTGTTTTTT.

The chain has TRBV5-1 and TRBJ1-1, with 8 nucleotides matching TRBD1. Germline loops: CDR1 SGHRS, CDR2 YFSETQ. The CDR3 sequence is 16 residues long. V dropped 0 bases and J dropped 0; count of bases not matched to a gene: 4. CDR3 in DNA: TGCGCCAGCAGCTTGGCCATGGGACAGGTGAACACTGAAGCTTTCTTT. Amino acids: CASSLAMGQVNTEAFF.

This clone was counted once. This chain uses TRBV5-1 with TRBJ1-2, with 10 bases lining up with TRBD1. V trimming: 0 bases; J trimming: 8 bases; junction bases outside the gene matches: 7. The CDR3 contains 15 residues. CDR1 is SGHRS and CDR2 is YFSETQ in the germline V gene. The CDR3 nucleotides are TGCGCCAGCAGCTTGGAGATCGGGACAGGGGTCGGCTACACCTTC. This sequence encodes CASSLEIGTGVGYTF.

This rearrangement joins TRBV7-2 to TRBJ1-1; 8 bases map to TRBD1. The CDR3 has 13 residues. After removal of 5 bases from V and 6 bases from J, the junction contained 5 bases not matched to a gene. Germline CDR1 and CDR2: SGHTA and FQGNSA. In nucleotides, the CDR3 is TGTGCCAGCAGCCAGCAGGGGGCGGCTGAAGCTTTCTTT. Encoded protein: CASSQQGAAEAFF.

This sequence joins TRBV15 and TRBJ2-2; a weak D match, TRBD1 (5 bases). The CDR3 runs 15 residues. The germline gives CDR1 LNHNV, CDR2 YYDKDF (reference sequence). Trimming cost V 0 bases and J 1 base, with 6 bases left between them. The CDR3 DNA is TGTGCCACCAGCAGAGACCAGGGGAACACCGGGGAGCTGTTTTTT. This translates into CATSRDQGNTGELFF.

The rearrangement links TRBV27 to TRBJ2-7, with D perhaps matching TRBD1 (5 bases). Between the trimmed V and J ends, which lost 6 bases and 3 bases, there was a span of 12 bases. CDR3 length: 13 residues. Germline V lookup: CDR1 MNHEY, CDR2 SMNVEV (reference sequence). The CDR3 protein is CASSRGRGYEQYV. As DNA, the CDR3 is TGTGCCAGCAGCCGCGGAAGGGGCTACGAGCAGTACGTC.

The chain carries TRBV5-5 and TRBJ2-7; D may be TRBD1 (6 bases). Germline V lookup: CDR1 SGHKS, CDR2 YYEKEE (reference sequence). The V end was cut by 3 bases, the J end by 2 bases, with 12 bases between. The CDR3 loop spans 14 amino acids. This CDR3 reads CASSYYGGAYEQYF. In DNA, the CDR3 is TGTGCCAGCAGCTATTATGGGGGCGCCTACGAGCAGTACTTC.

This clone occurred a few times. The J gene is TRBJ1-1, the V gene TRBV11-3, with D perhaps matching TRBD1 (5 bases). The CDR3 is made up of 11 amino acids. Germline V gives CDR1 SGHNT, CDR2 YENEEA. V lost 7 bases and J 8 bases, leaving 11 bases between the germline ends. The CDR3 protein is CASTLGREAFF. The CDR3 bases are TGTGCCAGCACCCTGGGGCGGGAAGCTTTCTTT. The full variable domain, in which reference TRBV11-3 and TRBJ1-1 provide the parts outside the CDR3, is EAGVVQSPRYKIIEKKQPVAFWCNPISGHNTLYWYLQNLGQGPELLIRYENEEAVDDSQLPKDRFSAERLKGVDSTLKIQPAELGDSAVYLCASTLGREAFFGQGTRLTVV.

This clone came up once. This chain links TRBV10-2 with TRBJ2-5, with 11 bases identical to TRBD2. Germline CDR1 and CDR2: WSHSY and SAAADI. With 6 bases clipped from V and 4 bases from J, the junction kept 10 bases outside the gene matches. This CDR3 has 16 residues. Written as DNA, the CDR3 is TGCGCCAGCAGGGGACTAGCGGAAAACAGAGGAGAGACCCAGTACTTC. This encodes CASRGLAENRGETQYF.

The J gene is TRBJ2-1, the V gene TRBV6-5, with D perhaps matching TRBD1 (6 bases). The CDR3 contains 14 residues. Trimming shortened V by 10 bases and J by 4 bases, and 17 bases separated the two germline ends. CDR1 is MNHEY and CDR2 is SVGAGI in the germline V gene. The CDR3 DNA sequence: TGTGCCACCTCGCAGGGGCTAAGTTACAATGAGCAGTTCTTC. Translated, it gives CATSQGLSYNEQFF.

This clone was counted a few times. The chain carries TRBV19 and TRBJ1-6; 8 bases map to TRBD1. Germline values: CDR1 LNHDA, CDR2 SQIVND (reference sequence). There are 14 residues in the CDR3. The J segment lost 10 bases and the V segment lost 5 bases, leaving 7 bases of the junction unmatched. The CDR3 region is CASSPGQARSPLHF. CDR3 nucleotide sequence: TGTGCCAGTAGTCCGGGACAGGCGCGCTCACCCCTCCACTTT.

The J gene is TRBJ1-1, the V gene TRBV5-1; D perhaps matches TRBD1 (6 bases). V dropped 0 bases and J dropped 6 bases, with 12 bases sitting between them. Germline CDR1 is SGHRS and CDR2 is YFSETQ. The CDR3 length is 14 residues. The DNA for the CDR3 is TGCGCCAGCAGCTTGGTCAGGGGTGGTTCTGAAGCTTTCTTT. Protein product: CASSLVRGGSEAFF.

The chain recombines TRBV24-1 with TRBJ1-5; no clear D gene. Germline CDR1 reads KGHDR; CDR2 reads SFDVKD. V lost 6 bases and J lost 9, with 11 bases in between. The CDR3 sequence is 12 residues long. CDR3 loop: CATSQEVGPQHF. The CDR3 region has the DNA TGTGCCACCAGTCAGGAAGTGGGGCCCCAGCATTTT.

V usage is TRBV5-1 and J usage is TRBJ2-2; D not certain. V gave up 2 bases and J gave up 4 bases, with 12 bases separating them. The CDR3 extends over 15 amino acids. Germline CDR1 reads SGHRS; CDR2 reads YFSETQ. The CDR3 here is CASSFNVDTTGELFF. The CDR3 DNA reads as TGCGCCAGCAGCTTCAACGTAGATACCACCGGGGAGCTGTTTTTT. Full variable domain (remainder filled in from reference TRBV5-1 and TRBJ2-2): KAGVTQTPRYLIKTRGQQVTLSCSPISGHRSVSWYQQTPGQGLQFLFEYFSETQRNKGNFPGRFSGRQFSNSRSEMNVSTLELGDSALYLCASSFNVDTTGELFFGEGSRLTVL.

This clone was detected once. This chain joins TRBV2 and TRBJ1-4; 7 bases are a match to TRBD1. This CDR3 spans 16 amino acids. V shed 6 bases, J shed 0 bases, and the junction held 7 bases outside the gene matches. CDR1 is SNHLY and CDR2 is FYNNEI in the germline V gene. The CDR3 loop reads CASRAGTASTNEKLFF. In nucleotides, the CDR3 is TGTGCCAGCAGGGCCGGGACAGCCTCAACTAATGAAAAACTGTTTTTT.